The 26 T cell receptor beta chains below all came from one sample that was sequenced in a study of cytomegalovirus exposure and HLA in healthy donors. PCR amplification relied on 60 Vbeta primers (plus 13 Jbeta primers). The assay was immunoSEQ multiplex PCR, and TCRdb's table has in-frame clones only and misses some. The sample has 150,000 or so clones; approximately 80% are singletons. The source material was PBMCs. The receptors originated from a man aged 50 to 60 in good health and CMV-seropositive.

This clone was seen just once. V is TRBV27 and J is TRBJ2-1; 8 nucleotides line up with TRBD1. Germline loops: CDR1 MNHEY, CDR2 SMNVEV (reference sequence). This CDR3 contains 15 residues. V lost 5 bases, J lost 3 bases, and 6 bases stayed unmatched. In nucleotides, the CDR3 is TGTGCCAGCAGTCCAAGACAGGGGCTCTACAATGAGCAGTTCTTC. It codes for CASSPRQGLYNEQFF.

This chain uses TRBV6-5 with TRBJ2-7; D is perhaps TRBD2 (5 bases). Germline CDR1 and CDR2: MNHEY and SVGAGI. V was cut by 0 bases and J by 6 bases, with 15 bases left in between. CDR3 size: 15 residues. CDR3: CASSYSGFRGGEQYF. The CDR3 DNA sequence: TGTGCCAGCAGTTACTCAGGTTTCCGGGGTGGCGAGCAGTACTTC.

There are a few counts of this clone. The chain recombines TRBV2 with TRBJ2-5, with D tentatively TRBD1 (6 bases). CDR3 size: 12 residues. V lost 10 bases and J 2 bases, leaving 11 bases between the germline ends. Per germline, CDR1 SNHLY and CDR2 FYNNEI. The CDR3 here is CAKGTLQETQYF. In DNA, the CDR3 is TGTGCCAAAGGGACACTGCAAGAGACCCAGTACTTC.

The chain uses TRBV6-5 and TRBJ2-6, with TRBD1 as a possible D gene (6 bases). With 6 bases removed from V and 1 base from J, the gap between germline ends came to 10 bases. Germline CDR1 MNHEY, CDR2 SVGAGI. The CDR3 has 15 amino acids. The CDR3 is CASSPDRSGANVLTF. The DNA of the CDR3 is TGTGCCAGCAGCCCCGACAGGTCTGGGGCCAACGTCCTGACTTTC.

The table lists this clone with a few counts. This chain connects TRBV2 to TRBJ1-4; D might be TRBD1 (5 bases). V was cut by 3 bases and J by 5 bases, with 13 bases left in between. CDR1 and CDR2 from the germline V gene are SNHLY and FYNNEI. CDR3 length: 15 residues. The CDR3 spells CASSDRATPNEKLFF. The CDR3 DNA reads TGTGCCAGCAGTGACAGGGCCACACCAAATGAAAAACTGTTTTTT.

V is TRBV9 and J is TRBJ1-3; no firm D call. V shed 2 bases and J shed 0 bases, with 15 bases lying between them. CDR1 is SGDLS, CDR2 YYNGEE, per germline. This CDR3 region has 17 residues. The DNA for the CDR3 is TGTGCCAGCAGCGTGGGTGGAGCCATCGGCTCTGGAAACACCATATATTTT. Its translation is CASSVGGAIGSGNTIYF. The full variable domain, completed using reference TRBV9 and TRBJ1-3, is DSGVTQTPKHLITATGQRVTLRCSPRSGDLSVYWYQQSLDQGLQFLIQYYNGEERAKGNILERFSAQQFPDLHSELNLSSLELGDSALYFCASSVGGAIGSGNTIYFGEGSWLTVV.

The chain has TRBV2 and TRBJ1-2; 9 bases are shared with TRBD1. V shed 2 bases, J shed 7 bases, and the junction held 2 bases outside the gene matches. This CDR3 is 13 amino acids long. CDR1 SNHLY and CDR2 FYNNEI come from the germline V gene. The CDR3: CASSERQGGGYTF. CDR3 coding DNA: TGTGCCAGCAGTGAAAGACAGGGGGGTGGCTACACCTTC.

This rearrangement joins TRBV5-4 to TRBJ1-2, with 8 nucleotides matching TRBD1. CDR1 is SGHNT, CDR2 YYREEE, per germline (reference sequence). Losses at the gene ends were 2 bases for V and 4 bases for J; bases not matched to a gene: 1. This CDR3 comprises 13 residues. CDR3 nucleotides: TGTGCCAGCAGCTTCGGACAGGGCTATGGCTACACCTTC. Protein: CASSFGQGYGYTF.

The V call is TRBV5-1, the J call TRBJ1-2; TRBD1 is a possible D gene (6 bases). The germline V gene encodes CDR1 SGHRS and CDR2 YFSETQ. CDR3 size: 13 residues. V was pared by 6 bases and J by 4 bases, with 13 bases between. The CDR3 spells CASTTGSGYGYTF. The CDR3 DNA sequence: TGCGCCAGCACTACAGGGAGTGGCTATGGCTACACCTTC.

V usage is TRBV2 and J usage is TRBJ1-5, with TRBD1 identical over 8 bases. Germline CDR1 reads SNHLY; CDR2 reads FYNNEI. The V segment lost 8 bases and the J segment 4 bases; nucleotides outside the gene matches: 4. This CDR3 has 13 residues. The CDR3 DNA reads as TGTGCCAGCGCCAGGGGGCCAAATCAGCCCCAGCATTTT. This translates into CASARGPNQPQHF.

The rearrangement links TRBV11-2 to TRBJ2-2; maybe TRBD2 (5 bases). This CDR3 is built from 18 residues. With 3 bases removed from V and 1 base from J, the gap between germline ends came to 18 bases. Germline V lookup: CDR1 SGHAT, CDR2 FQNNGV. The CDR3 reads CASSFGHRRNKNTGELFF. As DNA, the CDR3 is TGTGCCAGCAGCTTTGGGCACCGGAGGAATAAGAACACCGGGGAGCTGTTTTTT.

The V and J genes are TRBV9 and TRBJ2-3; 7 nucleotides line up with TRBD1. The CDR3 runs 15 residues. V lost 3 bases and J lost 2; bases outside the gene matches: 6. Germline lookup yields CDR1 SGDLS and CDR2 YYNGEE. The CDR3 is CASSGGGRITDTQYF. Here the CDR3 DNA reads TGTGCCAGCAGCGGAGGGGGCAGAATCACAGATACGCAGTATTTT.

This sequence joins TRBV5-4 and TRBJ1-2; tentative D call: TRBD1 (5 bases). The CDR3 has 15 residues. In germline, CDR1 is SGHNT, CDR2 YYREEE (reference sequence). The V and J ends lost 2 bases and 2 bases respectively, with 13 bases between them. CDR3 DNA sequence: TGTGCCAGCAGCTTCGGCAGGGCGACGAACTATGGCTACACCTTC. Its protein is CASSFGRATNYGYTF.

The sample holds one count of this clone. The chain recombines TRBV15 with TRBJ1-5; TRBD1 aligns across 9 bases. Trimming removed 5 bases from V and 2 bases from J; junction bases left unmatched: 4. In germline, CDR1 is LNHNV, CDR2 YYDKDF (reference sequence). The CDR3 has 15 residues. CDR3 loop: CATSRTGDGNQPQHF. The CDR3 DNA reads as TGTGCCACCAGCCGGACAGGGGACGGCAATCAGCCCCAGCATTTT.

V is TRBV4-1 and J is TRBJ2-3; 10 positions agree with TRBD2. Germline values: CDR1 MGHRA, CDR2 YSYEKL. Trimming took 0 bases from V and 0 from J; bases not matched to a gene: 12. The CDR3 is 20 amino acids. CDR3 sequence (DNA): TGCGCCAGCAGCCAAGAGGGGCTAGCGGGAGCCCCTTTTAGCACAGATACGCAGTATTTT. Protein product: CASSQEGLAGAPFSTDTQYF.

CDR3 nucleotides: TGTGCCAGCAGCGTAGCATCCACTAGCGGGGGAGATACGCAGTATTTT. Translating gives CASSVASTSGGDTQYF. V and J are TRBV9 and TRBJ2-3; 11 nucleotides align to TRBD2. CDR1 is SGDLS, CDR2 YYNGEE, per germline. V shed 0 bases, J shed 5 bases, and the junction held 5 bases outside the gene matches. The CDR3 extends over 16 amino acids.

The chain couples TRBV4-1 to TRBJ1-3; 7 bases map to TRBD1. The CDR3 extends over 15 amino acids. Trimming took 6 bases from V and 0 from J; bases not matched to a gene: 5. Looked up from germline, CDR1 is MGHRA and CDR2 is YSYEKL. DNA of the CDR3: TGCGCCAGCAGTCCAACAGGGGCCTCTGGAAACACCATATATTTT. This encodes CASSPTGASGNTIYF.

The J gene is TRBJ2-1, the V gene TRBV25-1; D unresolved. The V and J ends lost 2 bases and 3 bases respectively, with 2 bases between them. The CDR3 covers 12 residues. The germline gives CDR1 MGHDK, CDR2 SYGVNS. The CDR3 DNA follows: TGTGCCAGCAGTGAACGCTACAATGAGCAGTTCTTC. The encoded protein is CASSERYNEQFF.

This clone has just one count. CDR3 nucleotides: TGTGCCATCAGTCTCGACAGGGACATCAACTATGGCTACACCTTC. Translating it yields CAISLDRDINYGYTF. The genes are TRBV10-3 and TRBJ1-2, with 7 bases matching TRBD1. From germline, CDR1 is ENHRY and CDR2 SYGVKD. There are 15 residues in the CDR3. V trimming: 5 bases; J trimming: 2 bases; junction bases outside the gene matches: 8.

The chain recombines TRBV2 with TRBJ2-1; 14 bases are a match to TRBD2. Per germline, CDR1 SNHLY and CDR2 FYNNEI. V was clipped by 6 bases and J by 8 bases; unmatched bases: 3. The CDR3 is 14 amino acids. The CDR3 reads CASRPGLAGDEQFF. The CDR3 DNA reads TGTGCCAGCAGGCCGGGACTAGCGGGGGATGAGCAGTTCTTC. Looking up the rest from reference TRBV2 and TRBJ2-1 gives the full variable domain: EPEVTQTPSHQVTQMGQEVILRCVPISNHLYFYWYRQILGQKVEFLVSFYNNEISEKSEIFDDQFSVERPDGSNFTLKIRSTKLEDSAMYFCASRPGLAGDEQFFGPGTRLTVL.

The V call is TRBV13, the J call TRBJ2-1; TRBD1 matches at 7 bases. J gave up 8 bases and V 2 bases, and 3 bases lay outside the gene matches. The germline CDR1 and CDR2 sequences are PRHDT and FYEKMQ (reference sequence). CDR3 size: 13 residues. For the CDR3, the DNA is TGTGCCAGCAGCTTAAACAGGGGCCATGAGCAGTTCTTC. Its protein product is CASSLNRGHEQFF.

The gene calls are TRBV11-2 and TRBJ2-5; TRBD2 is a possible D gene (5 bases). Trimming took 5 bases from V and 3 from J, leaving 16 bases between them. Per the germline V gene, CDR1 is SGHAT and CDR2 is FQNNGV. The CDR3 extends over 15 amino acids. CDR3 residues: CASSPRPWGEETQYF. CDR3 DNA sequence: TGTGCCAGCAGCCCTCGCCCCTGGGGAGAAGAGACCCAGTACTTC.

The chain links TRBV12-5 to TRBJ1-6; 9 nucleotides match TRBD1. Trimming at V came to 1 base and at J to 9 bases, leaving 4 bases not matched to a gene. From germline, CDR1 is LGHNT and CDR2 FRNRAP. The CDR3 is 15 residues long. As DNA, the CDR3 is TGTGCTAGTGGTTTGGCCGGGACAGGGAGTTCACCCCTCCACTTT. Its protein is CASGLAGTGSSPLHF.

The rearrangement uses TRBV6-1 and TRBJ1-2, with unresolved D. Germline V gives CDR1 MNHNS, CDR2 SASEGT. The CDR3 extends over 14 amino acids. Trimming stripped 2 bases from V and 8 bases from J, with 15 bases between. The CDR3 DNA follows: TGTGCCAGCAGTGAACGGGAAGGGCCGTTCGGCTACACCTTC. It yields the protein CASSEREGPFGYTF.

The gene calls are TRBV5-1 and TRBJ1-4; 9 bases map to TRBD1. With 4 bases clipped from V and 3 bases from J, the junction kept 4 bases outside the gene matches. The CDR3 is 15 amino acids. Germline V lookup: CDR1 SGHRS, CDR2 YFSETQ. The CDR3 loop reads CASSPTGGANEKLFF. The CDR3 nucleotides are TGCGCCAGCAGCCCGACAGGGGGAGCTAATGAAAAACTGTTTTTT. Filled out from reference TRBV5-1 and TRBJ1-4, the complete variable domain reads KAGVTQTPRYLIKTRGQQVTLSCSPISGHRSVSWYQQTPGQGLQFLFEYFSETQRNKGNFPGRFSGRQFSNSRSEMNVSTLELGDSALYLCASSPTGGANEKLFFGSGTQLSVL.

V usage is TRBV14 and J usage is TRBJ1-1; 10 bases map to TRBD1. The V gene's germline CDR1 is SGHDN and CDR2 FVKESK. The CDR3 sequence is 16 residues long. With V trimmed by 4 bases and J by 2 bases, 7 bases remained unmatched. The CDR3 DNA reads TGTGCCAGCAGCCTGCGACAGGGGGCCCCAAACACTGAAGCTTTCTTT. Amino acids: CASSLRQGAPNTEAFF.